This T cell receptor beta chain was identified in a study of identical twins. A universal primer site was incorporated via template switching, and the cDNA contained unique molecular identifiers. MiXCR, run by TCRdb on the 5' RACE reads, gives a single entry per CDR3 protein. Among more than 200,000 distinct CDR3 sequences, 11% to 15% were seen once, and the ten largest hold approximately 9.3%. Overall study findings and caveats: Invariant populations such as MAIT and iNKT cells could partly muddle zero-insertion analyses. Whereas memory repertoires showed no such difference, abundant cord blood beta clonotypes carried fewer insertions.

Looked up from germline, CDR1 is SQVTM and CDR2 is ANQGSEA. CDR3 length: 13 amino acids. Trimming took off 0 bases at V and 4 bases at J, with 9 bases between the two ends. Concerning this clonotype itself: The target antigen is unknown.

Everyone who donated was a healthy Caucasian. The TCR sequence derives from a young woman in good health. The gene calls are TRBV29-1 and TRBJ1-1; perhaps TRBD1 as D (5 bases). Sequenced input: memory (CD45RO+) T cells sorted from blood. In DNA, the CDR3 is TGCAGCGTTGAAGAAGGGAGGGGCACTGAAGCTTTCTTT. Its protein is CSVEEGRGTEAFF.